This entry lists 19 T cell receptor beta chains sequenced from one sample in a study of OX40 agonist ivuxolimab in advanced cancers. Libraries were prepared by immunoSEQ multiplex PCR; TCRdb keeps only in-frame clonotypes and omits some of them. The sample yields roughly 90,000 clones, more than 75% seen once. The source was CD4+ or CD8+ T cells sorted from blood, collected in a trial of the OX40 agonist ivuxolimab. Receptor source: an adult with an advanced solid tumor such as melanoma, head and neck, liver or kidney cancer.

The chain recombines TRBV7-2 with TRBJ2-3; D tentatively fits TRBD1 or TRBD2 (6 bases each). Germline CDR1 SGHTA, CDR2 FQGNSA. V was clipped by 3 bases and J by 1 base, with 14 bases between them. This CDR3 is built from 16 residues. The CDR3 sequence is CASSFRSGARTDTQYF. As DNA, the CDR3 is TGTGCCAGCAGCTTTCGTTCGGGGGCCCGCACAGATACGCAGTATTTT.

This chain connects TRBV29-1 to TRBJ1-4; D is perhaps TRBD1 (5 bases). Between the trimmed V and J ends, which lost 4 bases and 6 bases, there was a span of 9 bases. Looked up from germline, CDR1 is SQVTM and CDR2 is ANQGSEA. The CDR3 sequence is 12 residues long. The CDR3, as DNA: TGCAGCGTTGGACGAGGGGATGAAAAACTGTTTTTT. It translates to CSVGRGDEKLFF.

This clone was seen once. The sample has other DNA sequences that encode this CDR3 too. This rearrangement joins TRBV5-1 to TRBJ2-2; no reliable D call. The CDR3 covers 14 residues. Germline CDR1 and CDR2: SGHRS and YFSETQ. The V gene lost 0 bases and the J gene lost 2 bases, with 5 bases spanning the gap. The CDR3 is CASSLGQNTGELFF. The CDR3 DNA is TGCGCCAGCAGCTTGGGGCAAAACACCGGGGAGCTGTTTTTT. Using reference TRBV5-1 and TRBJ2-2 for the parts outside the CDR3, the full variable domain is KAGVTQTPRYLIKTRGQQVTLSCSPISGHRSVSWYQQTPGQGLQFLFEYFSETQRNKGNFPGRFSGRQFSNSRSEMNVSTLELGDSALYLCASSLGQNTGELFFGEGSRLTVL.

The CDR3 is CASSPPADNEQFF. CDR3 nucleotides: TGTGCCAGCTCACCACCGGCAGACAATGAGCAGTTCTTC. This rearrangement joins TRBV18 to TRBJ2-1; unclear D gene. Germline CDR1 reads KGHSH; CDR2 reads LQKENI. The CDR3 contains 13 residues. Trimming took off 0 bases at V and 5 bases at J, with 5 bases between the two ends.

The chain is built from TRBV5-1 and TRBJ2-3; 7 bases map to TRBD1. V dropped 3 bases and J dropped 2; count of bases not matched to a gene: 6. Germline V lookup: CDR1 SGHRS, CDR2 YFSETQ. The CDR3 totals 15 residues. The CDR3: CASSSGTANTDTQYF. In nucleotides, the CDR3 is TGCGCCAGCAGCTCAGGGACAGCAAACACAGATACGCAGTATTTT.

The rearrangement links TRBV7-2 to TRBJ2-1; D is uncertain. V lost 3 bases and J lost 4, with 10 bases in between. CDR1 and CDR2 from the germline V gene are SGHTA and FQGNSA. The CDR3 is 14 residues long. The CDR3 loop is CASSLPGAYNEQFF. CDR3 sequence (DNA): TGTGCCAGCAGCTTGCCAGGAGCATACAATGAGCAGTTCTTC. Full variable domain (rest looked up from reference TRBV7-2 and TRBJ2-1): GAGVSQSPSNKVTEKGKDVELRCDPISGHTALYWYRQSLGQGLEFLIYFQGNSAPDKSGLPSDRFSAERTGGSVSTLTIQRTQQEDSAVYLCASSLPGAYNEQFFGPGTRLTVL.

The CDR3 loop reads CASSLSFTGQVQPQHF. In nucleotides, the CDR3 is TGTGCCAGTAGTCTAAGCTTCACAGGTCAGGTTCAGCCCCAGCATTTT. V is TRBV19 and J is TRBJ1-5; possible D gene TRBD1, 5 bases. CDR1 and CDR2 (germline): LNHDA, SQIVND (reference sequence). The germline V and J ends were trimmed by 5 bases and 6 bases, with 20 bases remaining between them. The CDR3 has 16 amino acids.

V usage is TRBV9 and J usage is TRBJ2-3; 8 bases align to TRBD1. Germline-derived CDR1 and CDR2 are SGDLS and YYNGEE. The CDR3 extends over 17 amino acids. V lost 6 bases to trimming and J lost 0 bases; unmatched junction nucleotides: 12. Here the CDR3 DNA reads TGTGCCAGCACACCGACAGGGGATCACTACAGCACAGATACGCAGTATTTT. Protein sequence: CASTPTGDHYSTDTQYF.

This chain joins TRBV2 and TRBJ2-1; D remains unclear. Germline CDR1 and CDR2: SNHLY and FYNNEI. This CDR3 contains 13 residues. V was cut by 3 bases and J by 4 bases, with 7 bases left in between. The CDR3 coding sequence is TGTGCCAGCAGTGAGGCAGAATACAATGAGCAGTTCTTC. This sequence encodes CASSEAEYNEQFF.

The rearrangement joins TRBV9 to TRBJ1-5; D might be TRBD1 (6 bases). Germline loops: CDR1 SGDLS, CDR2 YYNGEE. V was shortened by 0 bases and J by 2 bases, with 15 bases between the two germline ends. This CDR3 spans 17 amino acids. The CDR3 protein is CASSVDEGGLGNQPQHF. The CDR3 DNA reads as TGTGCCAGCAGCGTAGATGAGGGGGGCTTGGGCAATCAGCCCCAGCATTTT.

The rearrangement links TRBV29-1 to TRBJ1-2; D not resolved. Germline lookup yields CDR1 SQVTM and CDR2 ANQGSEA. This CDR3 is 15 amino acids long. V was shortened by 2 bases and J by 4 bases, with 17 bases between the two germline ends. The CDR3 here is CSVESGQYSTYGYTF. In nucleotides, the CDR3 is TGCAGCGTTGAAAGCGGGCAGTACTCCACCTATGGCTACACCTTC.

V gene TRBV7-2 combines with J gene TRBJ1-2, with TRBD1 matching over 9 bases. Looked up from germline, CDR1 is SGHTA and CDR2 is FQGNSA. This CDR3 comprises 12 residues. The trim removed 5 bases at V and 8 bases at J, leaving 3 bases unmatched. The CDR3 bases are TGTGCCAGCAGCGACAGGGGGTACGGCTACACCTTC. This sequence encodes CASSDRGYGYTF.

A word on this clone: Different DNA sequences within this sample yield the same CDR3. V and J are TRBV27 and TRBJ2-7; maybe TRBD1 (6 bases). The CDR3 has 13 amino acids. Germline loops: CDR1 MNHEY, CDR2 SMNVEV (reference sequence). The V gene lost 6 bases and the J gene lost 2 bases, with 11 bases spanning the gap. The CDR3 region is CASRLTGAYEQYF. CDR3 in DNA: TGTGCCAGCAGACTGACAGGCGCCTACGAGCAGTACTTC.

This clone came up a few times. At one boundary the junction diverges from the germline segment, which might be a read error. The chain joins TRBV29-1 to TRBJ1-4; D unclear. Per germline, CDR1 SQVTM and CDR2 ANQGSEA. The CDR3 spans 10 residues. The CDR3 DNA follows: TGCAGCGTTGGTTCGGACCCCCCCATTTTT. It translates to CSVGSDPPIF.

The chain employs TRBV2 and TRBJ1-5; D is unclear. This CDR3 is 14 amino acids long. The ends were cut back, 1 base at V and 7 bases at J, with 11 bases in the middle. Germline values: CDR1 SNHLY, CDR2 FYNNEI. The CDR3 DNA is TGTGCCAGCAGTGAAGGGTACGGTGGACAGCCCCAGCATTTT. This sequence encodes CASSEGYGGQPQHF.

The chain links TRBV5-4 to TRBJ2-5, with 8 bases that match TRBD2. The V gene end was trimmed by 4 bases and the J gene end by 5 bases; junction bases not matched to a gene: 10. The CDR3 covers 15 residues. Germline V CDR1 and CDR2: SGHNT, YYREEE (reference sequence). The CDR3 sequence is CASSLSAGEWETQYF. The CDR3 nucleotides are TGTGCCAGCAGCCTCTCAGCGGGGGAATGGGAGACCCAGTACTTC.

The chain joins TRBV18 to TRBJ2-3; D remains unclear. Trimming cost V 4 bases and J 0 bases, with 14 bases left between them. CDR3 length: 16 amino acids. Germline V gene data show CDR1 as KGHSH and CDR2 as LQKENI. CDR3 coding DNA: TGTGCCAGCTCACTATCGACACCTCGAAGCACAGATACGCAGTATTTT. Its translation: CASSLSTPRSTDTQYF.

CDR3 protein: CAISEGGPTYEQYF. In nucleotides, the CDR3 is TGTGCCATCAGTGAGGGGGGACCGACCTACGAGCAGTACTTC. The chain links TRBV10-3 to TRBJ2-7, with D tentatively TRBD1 or TRBD2 (5 bases each). With 2 bases removed from V and 2 bases from J, the gap between germline ends came to 10 bases. This CDR3 has 14 amino acids. From germline, CDR1 is ENHRY and CDR2 SYGVKD.

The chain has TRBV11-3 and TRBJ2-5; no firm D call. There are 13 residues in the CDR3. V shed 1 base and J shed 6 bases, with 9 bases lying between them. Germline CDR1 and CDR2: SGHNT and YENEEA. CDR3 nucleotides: TGTGCCAGCAGCTTAGGGTCTGTAAAGACCCAGTACTTC. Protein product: CASSLGSVKTQYF.